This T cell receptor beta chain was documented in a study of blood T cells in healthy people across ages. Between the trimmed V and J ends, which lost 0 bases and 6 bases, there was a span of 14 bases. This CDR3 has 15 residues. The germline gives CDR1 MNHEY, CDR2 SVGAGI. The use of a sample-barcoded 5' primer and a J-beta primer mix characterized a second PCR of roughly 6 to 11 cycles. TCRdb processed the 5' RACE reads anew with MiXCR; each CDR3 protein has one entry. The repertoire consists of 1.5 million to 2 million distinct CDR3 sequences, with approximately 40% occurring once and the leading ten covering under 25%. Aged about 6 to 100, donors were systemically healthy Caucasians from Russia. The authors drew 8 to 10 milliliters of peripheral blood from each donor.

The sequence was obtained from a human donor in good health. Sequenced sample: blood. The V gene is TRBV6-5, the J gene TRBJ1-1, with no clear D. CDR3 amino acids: CASSYSGGPGAEAFF. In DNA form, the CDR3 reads TGTGCCAGCAGTTACTCGGGAGGGCCCGGCGCTGAAGCTTTCTTT.